This TCR beta chain was sequenced in a study of blood T cell repertoires in COVID-19. Study summary: Samples of COVID-19 (acute and convalescent) were obtained from the United States, Italy and Spain. T cells, B-cell-depleted T cells, or PBMCs supplied cDNA or gDNA.

Trimming cost V 6 bases and J 2 bases, with 11 bases left between them. The CDR3 is made up of 14 amino acids. Germline V gene sequence: CDR1 MNHEY, CDR2 SVGEGT. Profiling relied on immunoSEQ multiplex PCR, and the TCRdb table lists in-frame clones only, not all of them. The table has 150,000 or so clones, about 79% seen once; the top ten hold just over 9%. Source material: PBMCs or T cells enriched from blood (not recorded which). This sequence joins TRBV6-2 or TRBV6-3 and TRBJ1-5; D gene ambiguous. The TCR originated in a man aged 50 to 60 who had recovered from COVID-19. As DNA, the CDR3 is TGTGCCAGCAGGTACCGACTGGGCAATCAGCCCCAGCATTTT. This gives the protein CASRYRLGNQPQHF.